This is a list of T cell receptor beta chains from one sample in a study of PD-L1 blockade in urothelial cancer. Data came from immunoSEQ multiplex PCR; TCRdb stores just in-frame clones and leaves some out. The sample yields fewer than 50,000 clones, around 90% seen once. The sequenced sample was PBMCs, obtained around atezolizumab (anti-PD-L1) treatment. These TCRs come from a man in his sixties with urothelial cancer. Both conserved end residues are part of each CDR3. A D gene is named only where the DNA matches it firmly. Clone size is stated in some rows and not others, as once, few, many or a class when expanded.

J,V,size,D,CDR3,DNA
TRBJ1-3,TRBV14,NA,NA,CASSPGGNTIYF,TGTGCCAGCAGCCCCGGTGGAAACACCATATATTTT
TRBJ1-5,TRBV7-9,NA,NA,CASSRDNQPQHF,TGTGCCAGCAGCCGAGACAATCAGCCCCAGCATTTT
TRBJ1-2,TRBV11-3,NA,NA,CASSLDTFYGYTF,TGTGCCAGCAGCTTAGATACTTTCTATGGCTACACCTTC
TRBJ2-7,TRBV27,NA,NA,CASSLSSMYEQYF,TGTGCCAGCAGTTTGTCCAGTATGTACGAGCAGTACTTC
TRBJ2-1,TRBV7-9,NA,NA,CASSLTWGWDNEQFF,TGTGCCAGCAGCTTAACCTGGGGCTGGGACAATGAGCAGTTCTTC
TRBJ1-5,TRBV30,few,TRBD1,CAWSQGEWNQPQHF,TGTGCCTGGAGCCAGGGGGAGTGGAATCAGCCCCAGCATTTT
TRBJ1-5,TRBV2,NA,NA,CASSARGAGNQPQHF,TGTGCCAGCAGTGCGCGGGGTGCGGGCAATCAGCCCCAGCATTTT
TRBJ2-2,TRBV4-1,NA,TRBD2,CASSPGTSNTGELFF,TGCGCCAGCAGCCCCGGGACTAGCAACACCGGGGAGCTGTTTTTT
TRBJ2-7,TRBV6-5,NA,TRBD1,CASSYRDSSYEQYF,TGTGCCAGCAGTTACCGGGACAGTTCCTACGAGCAGTACTTC
TRBJ1-2,TRBV19,NA,TRBD1,CASSPSGTAYGYTF,TGTGCCAGTAGTCCCTCCGGGACAGCCTATGGCTACACCTTC
TRBJ2-2,TRBV9,NA,TRBD2,CASSDSLTSGVRGGTGELFF,TGTGCCAGCAGCGACTCCCTGACTAGCGGGGTACGGGGGGGCACCGGGGAGCTGTTTTTT
TRBJ1-3,TRBV11-3,NA,NA,CASSLAVTSSGNTIYF,TGTGCCAGCAGCTTAGCCGTTACAAGCTCTGGAAACACCATATATTTT
TRBJ2-7,TRBV6-6,NA,NA,CASSPDRSSYEQYF,TGTGCCAGCAGCCCCGACAGGAGCTCCTACGAGCAGTACTTC
TRBJ1-1,TRBV7-9,NA,NA,CARSIEAFF,TGTGCCAGATCCATCGAAGCTTTCTTT
TRBJ1-4,TRBV30,NA,NA,CAWRGGPHINEKLFF,TGTGCCTGGAGGGGGGGGCCGCATATTAATGAAAAACTGTTTTTT
TRBJ1-5,TRBV2,NA,TRBD1,CASRGNRGSNQPQHF,TGTGCCAGCAGGGGGAACAGGGGGAGCAATCAGCCCCAGCATTTT
TRBJ2-3,TRBV7-3,NA,NA,CASSLRRGGTDTQYF,TGTGCCAGCAGCTTACGCAGGGGAGGCACAGATACGCAGTATTTT
TRBJ2-5,TRBV2,NA,TRBD2,CASSAPTSGGAEETQYF,TGTGCCAGCAGTGCGCCGACTAGCGGGGGGGCCGAAGAGACCCAGTACTTC
TRBJ2-5,TRBV7-2,NA,NA,CASSLVVRETQYF,TGTGCCAGCAGCTTAGTAGTCCGAGAGACCCAGTACTTC
TRBJ2-6,TRBV2,once,TRBD2,CASSAVLAGRSGANVLTF,TGTGCCAGCAGTGCCGTACTAGCGGGACGCTCTGGGGCCAACGTCCTGACTTTC
TRBJ1-2,TRBV4-1,NA,NA,CASSQDREAGGYTF,TGCGCCAGCAGCCAAGACAGGGAGGCTGGAGGCTACACCTTC
TRBJ2-2,TRBV30,NA,NA,CAHGQSTGELFF,TGTGCCCACGGACAGAGCACCGGGGAGCTGTTTTTT
TRBJ2-5,TRBV10-2,NA,NA,CASSDRREETQYF,TGCGCCAGCAGTGATCGGAGGGAAGAGACCCAGTACTTC
TRBJ1-2,TRBV7-9,once,NA,CASSAHGGEGYTF,TGTGCCAGCAGCGCCCACGGGGGTGAAGGCTACACCTTC
TRBJ2-1,TRBV5-1,NA,NA,CASSFRERGSYNEQFF,TGCGCCAGCAGCTTTAGAGAACGGGGCTCCTACAATGAGCAGTTCTTC
TRBJ2-5,TRBV6-5,NA,NA,CASREPGPETQYF,TGTGCCAGCAGAGAACCGGGTCCAGAGACCCAGTACTTC
TRBJ1-1,TRBV11-2,NA,NA,CASSPRRENTEAFF,TGTGCCAGCAGCCCCCGACGGGAGAACACTGAAGCTTTCTTT